This record concerns one T cell receptor beta chain sequence. Its antigen is unknown. These data are taken from a study of T cell repertoires in aging, cancer and after chemotherapy. Study conclusions and caveats: Immunological memory after chemotherapy cannot be judged from the repertoire data. Loss of evenness, beyond lost richness, contributed to age-related TCR diversity decline in cancer patients. Compared with age-matched healthy donors, untreated hematological or solid cancer patients showed higher blood TCR clonality.

TCR beta rearrangements were amplified from peripheral blood genomic DNA. TRB rearrangements spanning V, D and J were amplified using mixed TRB-A/B primers. In TCRdb, the multiplex PCR reads were re-called with MiXCR into one record per CDR3 protein. The table lists several thousand distinct CDR3 sequences, approximately 33% of them singletons. V was clipped by 3 bases and J by 3 bases, with 14 bases between them. Germline V gene lookup returns CDR1 KGHSH and CDR2 LQKENI. The CDR3 length is 15 residues. This sequence originates from a human donor with a blood cancer. The donor label of this sample is uncertain. Material for sequencing was blood. The rearrangement links TRBV18 to TRBJ1-1; D is perhaps TRBD1 (6 bases). The CDR3 nucleotides are TGTGCCAGCTCACCCCTTACAGGGCGGGACACTGAAGCTTTCTTT. This sequence encodes CASSPLTGRDTEAFF.